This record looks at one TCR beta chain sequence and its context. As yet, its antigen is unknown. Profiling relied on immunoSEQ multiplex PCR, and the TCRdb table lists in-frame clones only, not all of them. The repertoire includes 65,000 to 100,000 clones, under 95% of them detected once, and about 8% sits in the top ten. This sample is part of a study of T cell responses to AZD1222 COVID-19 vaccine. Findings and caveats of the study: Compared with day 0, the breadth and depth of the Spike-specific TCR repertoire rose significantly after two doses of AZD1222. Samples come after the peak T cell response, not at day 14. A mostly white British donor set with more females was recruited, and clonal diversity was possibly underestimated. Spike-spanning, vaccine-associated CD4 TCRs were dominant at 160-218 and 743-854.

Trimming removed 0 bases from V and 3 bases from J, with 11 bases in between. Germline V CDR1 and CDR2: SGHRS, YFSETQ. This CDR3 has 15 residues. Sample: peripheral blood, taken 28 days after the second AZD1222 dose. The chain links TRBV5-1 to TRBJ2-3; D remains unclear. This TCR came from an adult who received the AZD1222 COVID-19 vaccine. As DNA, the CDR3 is TGCGCCAGCAGCTTGGAAACGGTGAGGACAGATACGCAGTATTTT. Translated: CASSLETVRTDTQYF.